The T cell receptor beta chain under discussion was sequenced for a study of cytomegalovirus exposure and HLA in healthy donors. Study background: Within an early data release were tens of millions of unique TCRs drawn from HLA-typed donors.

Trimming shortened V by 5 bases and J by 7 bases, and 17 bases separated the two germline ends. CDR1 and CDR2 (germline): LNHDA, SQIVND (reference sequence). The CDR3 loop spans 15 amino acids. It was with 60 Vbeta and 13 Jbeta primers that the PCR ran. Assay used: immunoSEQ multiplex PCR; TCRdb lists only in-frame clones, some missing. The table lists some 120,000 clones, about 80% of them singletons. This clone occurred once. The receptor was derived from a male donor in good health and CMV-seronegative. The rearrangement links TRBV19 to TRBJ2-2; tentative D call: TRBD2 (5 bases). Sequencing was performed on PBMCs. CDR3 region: CASSVTIEGIGELFF. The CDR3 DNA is TGTGCCAGTAGTGTCACGATCGAGGGAATCGGGGAGCTGTTTTTT. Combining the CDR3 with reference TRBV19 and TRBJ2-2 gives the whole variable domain DGGITQSPKYLFRKEGQNVTLSCEQNLNHDAMYWYRQDPGQGLRLIYYSQIVNDFQKGDIAEGYSVSREKKESFPLTVTSAQKNPTAFYLCASSVTIEGIGELFFGEGSRLTVL.